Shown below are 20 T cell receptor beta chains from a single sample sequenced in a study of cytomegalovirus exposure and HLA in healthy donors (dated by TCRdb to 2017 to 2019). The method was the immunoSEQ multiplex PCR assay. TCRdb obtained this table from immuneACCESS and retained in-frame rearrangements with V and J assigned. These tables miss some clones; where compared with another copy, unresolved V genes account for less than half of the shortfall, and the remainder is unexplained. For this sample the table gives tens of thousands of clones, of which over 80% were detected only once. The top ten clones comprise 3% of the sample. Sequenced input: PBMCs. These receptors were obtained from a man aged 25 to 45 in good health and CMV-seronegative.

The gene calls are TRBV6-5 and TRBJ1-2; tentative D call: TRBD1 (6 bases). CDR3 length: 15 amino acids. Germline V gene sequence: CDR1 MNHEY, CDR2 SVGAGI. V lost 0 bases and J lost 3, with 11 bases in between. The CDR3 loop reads CASSYSQGWDYGYTF. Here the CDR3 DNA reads TGTGCCAGCAGTTACTCTCAGGGGTGGGACTATGGCTACACCTTC.

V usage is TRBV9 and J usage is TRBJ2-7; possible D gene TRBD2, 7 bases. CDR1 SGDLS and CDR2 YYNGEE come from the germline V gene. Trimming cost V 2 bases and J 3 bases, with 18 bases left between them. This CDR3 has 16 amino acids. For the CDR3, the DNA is TGTGCCAGCAGCGTGGGAGGGGGGGCGATCGTCTACGAGCAGTACTTC. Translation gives CASSVGGGAIVYEQYF.

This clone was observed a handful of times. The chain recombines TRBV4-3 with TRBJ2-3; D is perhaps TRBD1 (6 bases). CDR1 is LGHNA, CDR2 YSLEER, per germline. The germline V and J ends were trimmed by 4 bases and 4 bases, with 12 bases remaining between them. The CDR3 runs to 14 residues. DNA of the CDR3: TGCGCCAGCAGCCTAGGGACATGGGCAGATACGCAGTATTTT. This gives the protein CASSLGTWADTQYF.

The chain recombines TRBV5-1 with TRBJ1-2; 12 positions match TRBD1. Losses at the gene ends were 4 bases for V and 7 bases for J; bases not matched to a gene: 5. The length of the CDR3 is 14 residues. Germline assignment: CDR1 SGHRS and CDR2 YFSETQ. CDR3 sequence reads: CASSPGQGAFGYTF. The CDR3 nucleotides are TGCGCCAGCAGCCCGGGACAGGGGGCGTTTGGCTACACCTTC. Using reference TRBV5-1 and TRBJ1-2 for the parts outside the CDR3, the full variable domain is KAGVTQTPRYLIKTRGQQVTLSCSPISGHRSVSWYQQTPGQGLQFLFEYFSETQRNKGNFPGRFSGRQFSNSRSEMNVSTLELGDSALYLCASSPGQGAFGYTFGSGTRLTVV.

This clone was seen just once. The CDR3 loop is CASSLALGRGYTEAFF. Written as DNA, the CDR3 is TGTGCCAGCAGCTTAGCGCTGGGCAGGGGATACACTGAAGCTTTCTTT. The chain uses TRBV7-8 and TRBJ1-1, with D possibly TRBD1 on 6 matching bases. The CDR3 extends over 16 amino acids. In germline, CDR1 is SGHVS, CDR2 FQNEAQ. Trimming stripped 0 bases from V and 3 bases from J, with 14 bases between.

In DNA, the CDR3 is TGTGCCAGCAGTTACTCTATCAGGGTTGGAAACACCATATATTTT. Translated: CASSYSIRVGNTIYF. The V call is TRBV6-5, the J call TRBJ1-3, with D possibly TRBD1 on 5 matching bases. Trimming removed 0 bases from V and 3 bases from J, with 9 bases in between. The CDR3 runs 15 residues. CDR1 and CDR2 from the germline V gene are MNHEY and SVGAGI.

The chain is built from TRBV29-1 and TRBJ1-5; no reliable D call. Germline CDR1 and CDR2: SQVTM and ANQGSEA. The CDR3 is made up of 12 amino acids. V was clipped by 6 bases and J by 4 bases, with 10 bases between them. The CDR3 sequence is CSVADGNQPQHF. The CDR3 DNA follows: TGCAGCGTCGCCGACGGGAATCAGCCCCAGCATTTT. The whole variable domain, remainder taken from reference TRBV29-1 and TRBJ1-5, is SAVISQKPSRDICQRGTSLTIQCQVDSQVTMMFWYRQQPGQSLTLIATANQGSEATYESGFVIDKFPISRPNLTFSTLTVSNMSPEDSSIYLCSVADGNQPQHFGDGTRLSIL.

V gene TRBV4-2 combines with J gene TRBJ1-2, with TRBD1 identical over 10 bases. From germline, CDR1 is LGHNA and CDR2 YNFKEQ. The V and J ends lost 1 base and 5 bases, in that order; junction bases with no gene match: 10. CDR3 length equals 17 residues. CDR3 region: CASSQGGLRDRGYGYTF. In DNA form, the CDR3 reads TGTGCCAGCAGCCAAGGGGGCCTCCGGGACAGGGGTTATGGCTACACCTTC.

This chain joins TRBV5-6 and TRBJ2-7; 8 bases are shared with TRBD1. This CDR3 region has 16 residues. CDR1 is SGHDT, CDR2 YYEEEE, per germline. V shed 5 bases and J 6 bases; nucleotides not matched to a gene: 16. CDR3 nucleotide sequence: TGTGCCAGCAGAAACTTTCTCCCGGGACAGGCACCCGAGCAGTACGTC. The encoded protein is CASRNFLPGQAPEQYV.

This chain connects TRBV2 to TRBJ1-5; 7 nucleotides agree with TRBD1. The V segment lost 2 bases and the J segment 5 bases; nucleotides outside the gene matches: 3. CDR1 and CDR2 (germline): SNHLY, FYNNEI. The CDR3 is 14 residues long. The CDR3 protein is CASSERQGHQPQHF. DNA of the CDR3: TGTGCCAGCAGTGAAAGACAGGGTCATCAGCCCCAGCATTTT.

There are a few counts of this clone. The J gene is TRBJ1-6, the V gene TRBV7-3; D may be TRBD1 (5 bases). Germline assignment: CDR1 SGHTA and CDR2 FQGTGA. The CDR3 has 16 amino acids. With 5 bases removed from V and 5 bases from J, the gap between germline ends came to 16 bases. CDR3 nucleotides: TGTGCCAGCAGCGCGACCCCGGGACTGAATAATTCACCCCTCCACTTT. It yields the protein CASSATPGLNNSPLHF.

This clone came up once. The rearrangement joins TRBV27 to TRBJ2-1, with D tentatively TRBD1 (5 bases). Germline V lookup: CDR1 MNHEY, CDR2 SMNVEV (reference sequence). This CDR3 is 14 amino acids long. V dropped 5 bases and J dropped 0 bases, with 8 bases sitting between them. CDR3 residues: CASSADSSYNEQFF. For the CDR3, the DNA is TGTGCCAGCAGTGCCGACAGCTCCTACAATGAGCAGTTCTTC.

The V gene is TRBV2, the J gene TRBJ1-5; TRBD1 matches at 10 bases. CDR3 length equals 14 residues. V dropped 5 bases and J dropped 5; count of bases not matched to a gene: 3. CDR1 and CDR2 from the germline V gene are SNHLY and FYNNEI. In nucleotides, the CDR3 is TGTGCCAGCAGTTCGGACAGGGGGGATCAGCCCCAGCATTTT. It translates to CASSSDRGDQPQHF.

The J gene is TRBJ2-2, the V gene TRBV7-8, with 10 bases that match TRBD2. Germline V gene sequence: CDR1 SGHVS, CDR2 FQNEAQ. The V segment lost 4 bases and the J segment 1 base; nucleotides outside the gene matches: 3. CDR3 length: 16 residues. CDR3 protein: CASSWPSGGNTGELFF. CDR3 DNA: TGTGCCAGCAGCTGGCCTAGCGGGGGGAACACCGGGGAGCTGTTTTTT.

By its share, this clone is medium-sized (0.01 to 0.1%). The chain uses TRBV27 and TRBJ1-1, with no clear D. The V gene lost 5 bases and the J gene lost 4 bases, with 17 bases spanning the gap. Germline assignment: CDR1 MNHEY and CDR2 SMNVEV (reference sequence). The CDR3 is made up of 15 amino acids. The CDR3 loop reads CASSPHGEVITEAFF. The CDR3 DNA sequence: TGTGCCAGCAGTCCGCATGGGGAGGTTATCACTGAAGCTTTCTTT.

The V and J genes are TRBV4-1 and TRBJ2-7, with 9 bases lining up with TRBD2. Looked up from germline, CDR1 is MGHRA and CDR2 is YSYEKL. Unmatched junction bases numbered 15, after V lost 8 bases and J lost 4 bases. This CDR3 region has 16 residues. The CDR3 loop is CASRGATGTSPYEQYF. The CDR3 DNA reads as TGCGCCAGCCGAGGTGCTACTGGGACTAGCCCTTACGAGCAGTACTTC.

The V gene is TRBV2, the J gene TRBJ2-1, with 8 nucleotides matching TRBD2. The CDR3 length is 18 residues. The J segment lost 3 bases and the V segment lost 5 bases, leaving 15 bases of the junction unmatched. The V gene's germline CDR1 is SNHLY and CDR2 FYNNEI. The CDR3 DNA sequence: TGTGCCAGCAGTATTAGCGGGACCTGGGAGAACTACTACAATGAGCAGTTCTTC. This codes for CASSISGTWENYYNEQFF.

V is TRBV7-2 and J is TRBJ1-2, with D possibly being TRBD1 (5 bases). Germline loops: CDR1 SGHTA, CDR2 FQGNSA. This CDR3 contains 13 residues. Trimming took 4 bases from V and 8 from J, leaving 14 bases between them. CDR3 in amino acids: CASSSFDRVGYTF. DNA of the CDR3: TGTGCCAGCAGCTCCTTCGACAGAGTAGGCTACACCTTC.

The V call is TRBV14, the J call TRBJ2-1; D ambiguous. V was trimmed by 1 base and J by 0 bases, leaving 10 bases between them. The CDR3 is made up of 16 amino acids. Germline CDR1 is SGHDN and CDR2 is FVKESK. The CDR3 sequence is CASSQVRLSSYNEQFF. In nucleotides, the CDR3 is TGTGCCAGCAGCCAAGTAAGACTCAGCTCCTACAATGAGCAGTTCTTC.

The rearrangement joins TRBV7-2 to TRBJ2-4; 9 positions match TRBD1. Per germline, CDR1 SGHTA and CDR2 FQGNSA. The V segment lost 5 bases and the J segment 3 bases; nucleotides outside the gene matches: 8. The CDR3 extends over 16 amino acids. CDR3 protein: CASSVTGGAGKNIQYF. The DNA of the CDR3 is TGTGCCAGCAGCGTCACAGGGGGCGCTGGCAAAAACATTCAGTACTTC.